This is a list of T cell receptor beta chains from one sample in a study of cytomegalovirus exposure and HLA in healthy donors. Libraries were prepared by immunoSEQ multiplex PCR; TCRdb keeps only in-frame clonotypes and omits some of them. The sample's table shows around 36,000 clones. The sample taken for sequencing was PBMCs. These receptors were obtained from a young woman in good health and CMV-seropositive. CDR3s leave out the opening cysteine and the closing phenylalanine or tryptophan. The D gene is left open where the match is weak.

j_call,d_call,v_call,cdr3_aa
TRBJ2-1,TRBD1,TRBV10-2,ASSVLQGSSYNEQF
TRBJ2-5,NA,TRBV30,AWTRGGETQY
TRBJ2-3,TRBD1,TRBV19,ASTTTGSTDTQY
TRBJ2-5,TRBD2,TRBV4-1,ASSQGMRGGGEDQY
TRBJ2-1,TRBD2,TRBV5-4,ASSLVSGGPGEQF
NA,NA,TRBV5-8,ASSLSWYEQY
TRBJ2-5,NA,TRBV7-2,ASSPGTHAQETQY
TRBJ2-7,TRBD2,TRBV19,ASSIWLAGRHLSEQY
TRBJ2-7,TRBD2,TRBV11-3,ASSERPGLAYEQY
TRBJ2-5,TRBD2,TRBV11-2,AGAASGGVTQY
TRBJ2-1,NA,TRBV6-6,ASSYPGLNNEQF
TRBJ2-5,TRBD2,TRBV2,ASSVTLLAGEKETQY
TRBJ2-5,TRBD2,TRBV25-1,ASSLDPGGETQY
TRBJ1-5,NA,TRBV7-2,ASSPYNSNQPQH
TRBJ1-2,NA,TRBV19,ASSIRDPRDYGYT
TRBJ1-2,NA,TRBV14,ASSQDLQAPGGYT
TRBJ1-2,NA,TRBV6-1,ASLGGDRMGYGYT
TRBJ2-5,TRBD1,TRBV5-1,ASSPDRGETQY
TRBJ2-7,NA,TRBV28,ASLSGAYAYEQY
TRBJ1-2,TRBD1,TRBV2,ASRGDRGDGGYT
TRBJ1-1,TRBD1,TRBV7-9,ASSIPPGGGTEAF
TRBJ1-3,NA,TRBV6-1,ASRARQANTIY
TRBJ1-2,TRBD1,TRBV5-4,ASSREGQGYGYT
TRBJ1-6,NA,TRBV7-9,ASSLGAAVSPLH
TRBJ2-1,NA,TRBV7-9,ASSLEGFNEQF
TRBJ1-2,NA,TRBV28,ASSPGHSRGGYT